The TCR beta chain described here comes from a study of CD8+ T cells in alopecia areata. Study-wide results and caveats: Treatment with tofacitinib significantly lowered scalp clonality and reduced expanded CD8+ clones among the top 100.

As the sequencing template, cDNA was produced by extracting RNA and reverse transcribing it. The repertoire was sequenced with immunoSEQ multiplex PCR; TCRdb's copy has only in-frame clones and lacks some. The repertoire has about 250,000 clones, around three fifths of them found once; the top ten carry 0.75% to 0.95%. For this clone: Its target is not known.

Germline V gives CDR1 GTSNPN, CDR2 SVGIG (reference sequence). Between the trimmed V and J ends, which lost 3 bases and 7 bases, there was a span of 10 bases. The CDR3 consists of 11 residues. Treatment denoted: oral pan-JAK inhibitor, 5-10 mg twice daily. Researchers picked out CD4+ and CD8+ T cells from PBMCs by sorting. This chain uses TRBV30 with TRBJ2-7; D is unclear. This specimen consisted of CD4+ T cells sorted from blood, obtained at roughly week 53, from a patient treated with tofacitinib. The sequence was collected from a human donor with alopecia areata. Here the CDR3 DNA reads TGTGCCTGGAGCCGTTCCCTGGAGCAGTACTTC. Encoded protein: CAWSRSLEQYF.